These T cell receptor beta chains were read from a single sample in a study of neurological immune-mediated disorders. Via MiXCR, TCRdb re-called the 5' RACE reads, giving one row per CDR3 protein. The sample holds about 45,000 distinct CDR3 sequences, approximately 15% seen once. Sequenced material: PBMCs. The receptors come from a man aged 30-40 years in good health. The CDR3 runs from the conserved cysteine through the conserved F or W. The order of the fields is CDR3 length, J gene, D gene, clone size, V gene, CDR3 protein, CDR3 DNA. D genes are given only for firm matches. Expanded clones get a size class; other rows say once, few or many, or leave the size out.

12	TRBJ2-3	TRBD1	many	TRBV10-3	CATGQGYDTQYF	TGTGCCACCGGACAGGGATATGATACGCAGTATTTT
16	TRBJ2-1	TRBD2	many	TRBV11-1	CASSLVSGRTDNEQFF	TGTGCCAGCAGCCTCGTTAGCGGGAGGACGGACAATGAGCAGTTCTTC
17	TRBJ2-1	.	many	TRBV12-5	CASGLEGQGGSYNEQFF	TGTGCTAGTGGTTTGGAGGGGCAGGGGGGATCCTACAATGAGCAGTTCTTC
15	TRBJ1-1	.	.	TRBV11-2	CASNLGVGANTEAFF	TGTGCCAGCAACTTAGGGGTGGGGGCGAACACTGAAGCTTTCTTT
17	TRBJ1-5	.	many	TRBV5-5	CASSPEGTPYSNQPQHF	TGTGCCAGCAGCCCAGAGGGGACACCCTATAGCAATCAGCCCCAGCATTTT
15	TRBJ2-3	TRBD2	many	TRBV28	CASRGLAGVADTQYF	TGTGCCAGCCGCGGGCTAGCGGGAGTTGCAGATACGCAGTATTTT
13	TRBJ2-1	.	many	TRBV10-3	CAMSGYSYNEQFF	TGTGCCATGAGCGGATACTCCTACAATGAGCAGTTCTTC
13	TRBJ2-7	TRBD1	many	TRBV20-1	CSPRGTGGYEQYF	TGCAGTCCTCGGGGGACAGGGGGATACGAGCAGTACTTC
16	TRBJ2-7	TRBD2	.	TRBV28	CAISGGGGSTSYEQYF	TGTGCCATCTCCGGCGGGGGGGGGAGCACGTCCTACGAGCAGTACTTC
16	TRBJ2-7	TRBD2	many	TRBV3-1	CASRQGLAGGPYEQYF	TGTGCCAGCAGGCAAGGACTAGCGGGAGGTCCCTACGAGCAGTACTTC
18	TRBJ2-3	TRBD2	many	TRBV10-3	CAISDVGSGRVGTDTQYF	TGTGCCATCAGTGATGTTGGTAGCGGGAGAGTGGGCACAGATACGCAGTATTTT
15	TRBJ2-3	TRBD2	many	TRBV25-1	CASTTSGRAVDTQYF	TGTGCCAGCACTACTAGCGGGAGGGCCGTAGATACGCAGTATTTT
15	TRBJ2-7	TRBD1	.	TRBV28	CASSLGGQGAYEQYF	TGTGCCAGCAGTTTGGGGGGACAGGGGGCCTACGAGCAGTACTTC
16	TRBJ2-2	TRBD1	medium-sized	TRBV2	CASSDRIGTEDRELFF	TGTGCCAGCAGTGATAGGATCGGGACAGAGGATAGGGAGCTGTTTTTT
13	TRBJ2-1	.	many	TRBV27	CARAGAVIDEQFF	TGTGCCAGGGCGGGGGCGGTGATCGATGAGCAGTTCTTC
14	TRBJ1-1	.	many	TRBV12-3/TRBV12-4	CASSLGGVRTEAFF	TGTGCCAGCAGTTTAGGGGGGGTCCGGACTGAAGCTTTCTTT
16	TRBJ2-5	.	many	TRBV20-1	CSARALPPGLGETQYF	TGCAGTGCTAGAGCCCTCCCCCCGGGACTTGGAGAGACCCAGTACTTC
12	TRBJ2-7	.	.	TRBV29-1	CSVEDGYYEQYF	TGCAGCGTTGAAGACGGATACTACGAGCAGTACTTC
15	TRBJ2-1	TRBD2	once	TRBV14	CASSPIAGDYNEQFF	TGTGCCAGCAGCCCGATAGCGGGAGACTACAATGAGCAGTTCTTC
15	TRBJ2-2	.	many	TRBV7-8	CASSLGTPNTGELFF	TGTGCCAGCAGCTTAGGGACTCCGAACACCGGGGAGCTGTTTTTT
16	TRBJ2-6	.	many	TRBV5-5	CASSLLGGTGANVLTF	TGTGCCAGCAGCTTGTTGGGGGGTACTGGGGCCAACGTCCTGACTTTC
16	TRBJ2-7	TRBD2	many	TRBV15	CATSRDPASGSDEQYF	TGTGCCACCAGCAGAGATCCGGCTAGCGGGAGCGACGAGCAGTACTTC
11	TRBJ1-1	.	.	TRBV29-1	CSVVRNTEAFF	TGCAGCGTTGTGCGTAACACTGAAGCTTTCTTT
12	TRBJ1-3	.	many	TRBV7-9	CASIPAGNTIYF	TGTGCCAGCATTCCAGCCGGAAACACCATATATTTT
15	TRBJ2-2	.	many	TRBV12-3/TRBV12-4	CASSRPGTNTGELFF	TGTGCCAGCAGCCGCCCAGGGACGAACACCGGGGAGCTGTTTTTT
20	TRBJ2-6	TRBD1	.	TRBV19	CASSIDAPTGGLYEANVLTF	TGTGCCAGTAGTATAGATGCCCCGACAGGGGGCTTGTACGAGGCCAACGTCCTGACTTTC
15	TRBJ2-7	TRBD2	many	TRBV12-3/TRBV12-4	CASSRTSGDSYEQYF	TGTGCCAGCAGCCGGACTAGCGGGGACTCCTACGAGCAGTACTTC
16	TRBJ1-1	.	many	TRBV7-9	CASSPVRGDMNTEAFF	TGTGCCAGCAGCCCGGTTAGGGGTGACATGAACACTGAAGCTTTCTTT
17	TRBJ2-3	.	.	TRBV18	CASSPPYSSGDGDTQYF	TGTGCCAGCTCACCACCTTACAGCTCAGGGGACGGCGATACGCAGTATTTT
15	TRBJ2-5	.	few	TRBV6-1	CASSENAGTQETQYF	TGTGCCAGCAGTGAAAATGCCGGGACCCAAGAGACCCAGTACTTC
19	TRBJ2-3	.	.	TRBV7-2	CDSSSTRNSGNPGTDTQYF	TGTGACAGCAGTTCAACCCGGAATAGCGGTAACCCTGGCACAGATACGCAGTATTTT
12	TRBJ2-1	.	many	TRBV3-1	CASSSRVNEQFF	TGTGCCAGCAGTAGTAGGGTCAATGAGCAGTTCTTC
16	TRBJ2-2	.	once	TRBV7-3	CASTVGASWNTGELFF	TGTGCCAGCACGGTAGGGGCTAGCTGGAACACCGGGGAGCTGTTTTTT
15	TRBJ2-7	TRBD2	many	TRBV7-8	CASSPGLGTFYEQYF	TGTGCCAGCAGCCCCGGACTAGGGACGTTCTACGAGCAGTACTTC
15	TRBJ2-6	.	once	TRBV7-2	CAISLGPSGANVLTF	TGTGCCATCAGCTTAGGACCCTCTGGGGCCAACGTCCTGACTTTC